Presented here are 17 T cell receptor beta chains from one specimen sequenced in a study of beta chain features in type 1 diabetes. The antigens for these receptors are not known. Study-wide results and limits: TCRB CDR3s from Type 1 diabetes patients were moderately but significantly shorter in all four CD4+ subsets.

The whole isolated RNA underwent reverse transcription, so sequencing captured expressed TCRB transcripts. Measured with immunoSEQ multiplex PCR; TCRdb has only the in-frame clones, and not every one. The data contain around 240,000 clones, about a sixth of them singletons. The sequencing sample was made of naive CD4+ T cells from blood. The receptors were sampled from a man aged 25 to 40 with type 1 diabetes.

This clone was counted once. The V call is TRBV13, the J call TRBJ2-2; no reliable D call. V lost 7 bases to trimming and J lost 7 bases, with 10 bases between them. The CDR3 extends over 12 amino acids. CDR1 PRHDT and CDR2 FYEKMQ come from the germline V gene (reference sequence). The CDR3 loop reads CASTRNNGELFF. The CDR3, as DNA: TGTGCCAGCACCAGGAATAACGGGGAGCTGTTTTTT.

CDR3 nucleotide sequence: TGCAGCGTTGGTGGGACAGGACTAAATCAGCCCCAGCATTTT. Its translation: CSVGGTGLNQPQHF. The chain has TRBV29-1 and TRBJ1-5; TRBD1 agrees at 8 bases. V shed 4 bases and J 4 bases; nucleotides not matched to a gene: 6. Germline V CDR1 and CDR2: SQVTM, ANQGSEA. The CDR3 consists of 14 residues.

This clone was seen only a few times. The CDR3 is CAWSVREAKNIQYF. CDR3 DNA sequence: TGTGCCTGGAGTGTACGGGAAGCCAAAAACATTCAGTACTTC. The rearrangement links TRBV30 to TRBJ2-4, with D possibly matching TRBD2 (5 bases). V lost 0 bases and J lost 0, with 6 bases in between. There are 14 residues in the CDR3. Germline V gene sequence: CDR1 GTSNPN, CDR2 SVGIG (reference sequence).

This clone was observed a handful of times. The V gene is TRBV5-5, the J gene TRBJ2-1; D is perhaps TRBD2 (6 bases). Deletions cut 4 bases from V and 4 bases from J, with 15 bases between. The CDR3 is 15 residues long. From germline, CDR1 is SGHKS and CDR2 YYEKEE (reference sequence). The CDR3 here is CASSMVVADYNEQFF. The CDR3 DNA sequence: TGTGCCAGCAGCATGGTAGTAGCGGATTACAATGAGCAGTTCTTC.

The V call is TRBV28, the J call TRBJ2-6, with D unclear. The length of the CDR3 is 17 residues. The germline V gene encodes CDR1 MDHEN and CDR2 SYDVKM. Deletions cut 3 bases from V and 0 bases from J, with 12 bases between. Here the CDR3 reads CASSLSSTGSGANVLTF. The DNA for the CDR3 is TGTGCCAGCAGTTTGTCTTCCACCGGCTCTGGGGCCAACGTCCTGACTTTC.

The J gene is TRBJ1-4, the V gene TRBV30; D gene unclear. The germline CDR1 and CDR2 sequences are GTSNPN and SVGIG (reference sequence). The CDR3 has 14 residues. V lost 4 bases to trimming and J lost 8 bases, with 17 bases between them. CDR3 amino acids: CAWTKRTFGEKLFF. Here the CDR3 DNA reads TGTGCCTGGACGAAGCGAACCTTTGGGGAAAAACTGTTTTTT. Using reference TRBV30 and TRBJ1-4 for the parts outside the CDR3, the full variable domain is SQTIHQWPATLVQPVGSPLSLECTVEGTSNPNLYWYRQAAGRGLQLLFYSVGIGQISSEVPQNLSASRPQDRQFILSSKKLLLSDSGFYLCAWTKRTFGEKLFFGSGTQLSVL.

Only a few counts were recorded for this clone. CDR3 region: CSVDLAGGPGDTQYF. In nucleotides, the CDR3 is TGCAGCGTTGACCTAGCGGGAGGGCCGGGCGATACGCAGTATTTT. The V gene is TRBV29-1, the J gene TRBJ2-3, with 12 bases aligning to TRBD2. The CDR3 spans 15 residues. The J segment lost 6 bases and the V segment lost 3 bases, leaving 7 bases of the junction unmatched. Germline CDR1 is SQVTM and CDR2 is ANQGSEA.

This clone was seen more than once but under ten times. The chain uses TRBV30 and TRBJ2-7; the D gene is possibly TRBD1 (6 bases). Germline CDR1 GTSNPN, CDR2 SVGIG (reference sequence). V was shortened by 0 bases and J by 0 bases, with 9 bases between the two germline ends. This CDR3 region has 14 residues. CDR3 protein: CAWSVQGSSYEQYF. As DNA, the CDR3 is TGTGCCTGGAGTGTACAGGGCAGCTCCTACGAGCAGTACTTC.

A few counts support this clone. The V and J genes are TRBV20-1 and TRBJ2-1; a possible D gene is TRBD2 (6 bases). The CDR3 totals 9 residues. The germline gives CDR1 DFQATT, CDR2 SNEGSKA (reference sequence). The CDR3 DNA reads TGCACCGCGGGGAATGAGCAGTTCTTC. Encoded protein: CTAGNEQFF.

In its sample, this clone was seen a few times. The rearrangement joins TRBV7-9 to TRBJ1-2, with D possibly being TRBD1 (5 bases). The CDR3 has 13 amino acids. Trimming removed 3 bases at V and 4 bases at J, with 9 bases between. Germline CDR1 reads SEHNR; CDR2 reads FQNEAQ (reference sequence). CDR3 sequence reads: CASSLSGGYGYTF. The CDR3 nucleotides read TGTGCCAGCAGCTTGTCGGGGGGCTATGGCTACACCTTC.

This clone was counted between two and nine times. The rearrangement joins TRBV28 to TRBJ2-7; TRBD2 matches at 9 bases. CDR3 size: 16 residues. Germline CDR1 is MDHEN and CDR2 is SYDVKM. Trimming took 4 bases from V and 4 from J; bases not matched to a gene: 11. CDR3 in amino acids: CASSSTSAGGLYEQYF. The CDR3 nucleotides read TGTGCCAGCAGTTCCACTTCAGCGGGAGGTTTATACGAGCAGTACTTC.

This clone was seen a few times. The chain carries TRBV19 and TRBJ2-1, with D possibly TRBD1 on 7 matching bases. Germline CDR1 reads LNHDA; CDR2 reads SQIVND (reference sequence). The CDR3 spans 14 residues. V shed 4 bases and J shed 4 bases, with 11 bases lying between them. Written as DNA, the CDR3 is TGTGCCAGTAGTACGCGGGGACAGTACAATGAGCAGTTCTTC. Translated: CASSTRGQYNEQFF.

This clone was observed a few times. The chain joins TRBV7-2 to TRBJ2-6; 7 bases align to TRBD1. The trim removed 5 bases at V and 0 bases at J, leaving 4 bases unmatched. This CDR3 contains 16 residues. CDR1 SGHTA and CDR2 FQGNSA come from the germline V gene. CDR3 sequence reads: CASSQGQNSGANVLTF. The CDR3 DNA reads as TGTGCCAGCAGCCAGGGACAGAACTCTGGGGCCAACGTCCTGACTTTC.

V is TRBV29-1 and J is TRBJ1-2, with 8 positions matching TRBD1. The CDR3 extends over 13 amino acids. V trimming: 3 bases; J trimming: 10 bases; junction bases outside the gene matches: 10. The germline CDR1 and CDR2 sequences are SQVTM and ANQGSEA. The CDR3 DNA follows: TGCAGCGTTGATATAGGACAGGGCGATACCTACACCTTC. Translated, it gives CSVDIGQGDTYTF. Looking up the rest from reference TRBV29-1 and TRBJ1-2 gives the full variable domain: SAVISQKPSRDICQRGTSLTIQCQVDSQVTMMFWYRQQPGQSLTLIATANQGSEATYESGFVIDKFPISRPNLTFSTLTVSNMSPEDSSIYLCSVDIGQGDTYTFGSGTRLTVV.

The CDR3 loop reads CASSRGTGGTEAFF. CDR3 in DNA: TGTGCCAGCAGCCGCGGGACAGGAGGGACTGAAGCTTTCTTT. This chain links TRBV7-9 with TRBJ1-1; 8 nucleotides agree with TRBD1. CDR3 length equals 14 residues. Germline CDR1 and CDR2: SEHNR and FQNEAQ (reference sequence). V lost 5 bases and J lost 5; bases outside the gene matches: 7.

This clone was observed a handful of times. This rearrangement joins TRBV7-9 to TRBJ1-2, with 9 positions matching TRBD1. The V segment lost 5 bases and the J segment 6 bases; nucleotides outside the gene matches: 7. The CDR3 spans 14 residues. Germline V gene sequence: CDR1 SEHNR, CDR2 FQNEAQ (reference sequence). For the CDR3, the DNA is TGTGCCAGCAGCCGTGGGACAGGGTATCATGGCTACACCTTC. This gives the protein CASSRGTGYHGYTF.

The CDR3: CAWSRGASLDTSYEQYF. The DNA for the CDR3 is TGTGCCTGGAGTCGAGGCGCGTCATTGGACACCTCCTACGAGCAGTACTTC. The chain joins TRBV30 to TRBJ2-7, with D perhaps matching TRBD1 (5 bases). Per germline, CDR1 GTSNPN and CDR2 SVGIG (reference sequence). V was clipped by 2 bases and J by 0 bases, with 20 bases between them. The CDR3 length is 17 residues.